The next 12 T cell receptor beta chains were all read from a single sample in a study of blood T cells in healthy people across ages. A second PCR of 7 to 11 cycles used a sample-barcoded 5' primer and a J-beta primer mix. TCRdb reprocessed the 5' RACE reads with MiXCR, giving one entry per CDR3 protein. The sample records about 800,000 distinct CDR3 sequences, around 45% being singletons. The sequenced material came from blood. Receptors were obtained from a man older than 75 in good health.

This clonotype was detected only once. The chain combines TRBV4-3 with TRBJ1-2; 8 bases agree with TRBD1. In germline, CDR1 is LGHNA, CDR2 YSLEER. This CDR3 is built from 17 residues. V was clipped by 0 bases and J by 5 bases; unmatched bases: 11. Here the CDR3 reads CASSQDLSGQGWYGYTF. The CDR3 DNA sequence: TGCGCCAGCAGCCAAGATCTCAGTGGACAGGGATGGTATGGCTACACCTTC.

In this sample, this clonotype turned up once. CDR3 amino acids: CASRAPWAGGPFNEQFF. CDR3 bases: TGTGCCAGCAGGGCGCCATGGGCGGGAGGGCCTTTCAATGAGCAGTTCTTC. V gene TRBV6-1 combines with J gene TRBJ2-1, with 9 bases aligning to TRBD2. The CDR3 has 17 residues. CDR1 is MNHNS and CDR2 is SASEGT in the germline V gene. V lost 6 bases to trimming and J lost 6 bases; unmatched junction nucleotides: 15.

DNA of the CDR3: TGTGCCAGCAGCGTAAGACAGGGCTTCCGGGCGGATACGCAGTATTTT. Protein: CASSVRQGFRADTQYF. J is TRBJ2-3 and V is TRBV7-9, with 7 positions matching TRBD1. The CDR3 length is 16 residues. The germline V gene encodes CDR1 SEHNR and CDR2 FQNEAQ (reference sequence). The V segment lost 5 bases and the J segment 6 bases; nucleotides outside the gene matches: 14.

This clonotype was counted many times. This chain links TRBV20-1 with TRBJ1-2, with D maybe TRBD1 (5 bases). This CDR3 spans 15 amino acids. The germline CDR1 and CDR2 sequences are DFQATT and SNEGSKA (reference sequence). Trimming cost V 4 bases and J 6 bases, with 21 bases left between them. CDR3 amino acids: CSANLPGEGTNGYTF. The CDR3 DNA is TGCAGTGCTAATCTCCCGGGAGAGGGGACGAATGGCTACACCTTC.

CDR3 sequence reads: CASSFQGLTGGFDDEQFF. The DNA of the CDR3 is TGTGCCAGCAGTTTTCAGGGACTAACGGGAGGATTTGACGATGAGCAGTTCTTC. This chain connects TRBV12-3 or TRBV12-4 to TRBJ2-1; 7 bases map to TRBD2. Losses at the gene ends were 3 bases for V and 8 bases for J; bases not matched to a gene: 19. This CDR3 comprises 18 residues.

The chain links TRBV28 to TRBJ1-1, with TRBD1 matching 10 bases. CDR1 MDHEN and CDR2 SYDVKM come from the germline V gene. The trim removed 4 bases at V and 1 base at J, leaving 3 bases unmatched. This CDR3 is 15 amino acids long. In DNA form, the CDR3 reads TGTGCCAGCAGTTCCCGGACAGGGGGGAACACTGAAGCTTTCTTT. Amino acid sequence: CASSSRTGGNTEAFF.

The chain combines TRBV11-2 with TRBJ2-5; D tentatively fits TRBD1 or TRBD2 (7 bases each). CDR1 is SGHAT, CDR2 FQNNGV, per germline. V gave up 4 bases and J gave up 5 bases, with 17 bases separating them. This CDR3 has 15 residues. CDR3 bases: TGTGCCAGCAGCTCCTACAGGGGAGCGGGGGAGACCCAGTACTTC. It codes for CASSSYRGAGETQYF.

This chain links TRBV5-1 with TRBJ2-1, with 7 bases lining up with TRBD2. The CDR3 has 15 amino acids. Per the germline V gene, CDR1 is SGHRS and CDR2 is YFSETQ. V was pared by 0 bases and J by 5 bases, with 5 bases of the junction left unmatched. The CDR3 region has the DNA TGCGCCAGCAGCTTGGAGACTAGCACCCACAATGAGCAGTTCTTC. This codes for CASSLETSTHNEQFF.

V usage is TRBV10-3 and J usage is TRBJ2-7; 7 bases map to TRBD2. Germline V lookup: CDR1 ENHRY, CDR2 SYGVKD. The CDR3 totals 13 residues. Losses at the gene ends were 4 bases for V and 7 bases for J; bases not matched to a gene: 7. DNA for the CDR3: TGTGCCATCAGTGTAGGACTAGACAATGAGCAGTACTTC. It translates to CAISVGLDNEQYF.

This clonotype has a handful of counts. This chain joins TRBV20-1 and TRBJ2-1; 7 nucleotides agree with TRBD1. The CDR3 sequence is 15 residues long. V was clipped by 1 base and J by 3 bases; unmatched bases: 6. Germline V gene data show CDR1 as DFQATT and CDR2 as SNEGSKA (reference sequence). CDR3: CSARAPGTVYNEQFF. Here the CDR3 DNA reads TGCAGTGCTAGAGCTCCCGGGACAGTCTACAATGAGCAGTTCTTC.

This clonotype was observed a handful of times. V gene TRBV12-3 or TRBV12-4 combines with J gene TRBJ1-5; the match to TRBD1 covers 10 bases. The CDR3 has 13 residues. V shed 5 bases, J shed 14 bases, and the junction held 9 bases outside the gene matches. As DNA, the CDR3 is TGTGCCAGCAGTCTAATCGGGACAGGGGAAGAGCATTTT. This translates into CASSLIGTGEEHF.

With regard to this clonotype: With a much larger clone just one base away, this may be a read error. V gene TRBV29-1 combines with J gene TRBJ2-5; D possibly uses TRBD1 or TRBD2 (5 bases each). This CDR3 has 15 residues. Germline V gives CDR1 SQVTM, CDR2 ANQGSEA. The V end lost 2 bases, the J end lost 3 bases, and 16 bases lay between the germline ends. For the CDR3, the DNA is TGCAGCGTTGAATACGAGGGGTTAGGGAAAGAGACCCAGTACTTC. This gives the protein CSVEYEGLGKETQYF.